Listed below are T cell receptor beta chains from one sample, sequenced in a study of shared clonotypes between healthy human individuals. Measured with immunoSEQ multiplex PCR; TCRdb has only the in-frame clones, and not every one. Here the sample spans around 1.6 million clones, approximately 98% being singletons. Sequenced sample: naive CD4+ T cells sorted from blood. These receptors were taken from a young man in good health. CDR3s include the opening cysteine and the closing phenylalanine or tryptophan. D genes are given only for firm matches. Clone sizes are given selectively: once, few, many, or a class where the clone is expanded.

abundance: .; v_gene: TRBV19; j_gene: TRBJ2-7; d_gene: .; CDR3nt: TGTGCCAGTAGTACCGGACGGGCTAGGGAGCAGTACTTC; CDR3aa: CASSTGRAREQYF
abundance: once; v_gene: TRBV29-1; j_gene: TRBJ2-3; d_gene: .; CDR3nt: TGCAGCGTTGGGCACACAGATACGCAGTATTTT; CDR3aa: CSVGHTDTQYF
abundance: .; v_gene: TRBV29-1; j_gene: TRBJ1-2; d_gene: .; CDR3nt: TGCAGCGTCCTACAAACTCTCCGGGGCTATGGCTACACCTTC; CDR3aa: CSVLQTLRGYGYTF
abundance: .; v_gene: TRBV18; j_gene: TRBJ2-3; d_gene: .; CDR3nt: TGTGCCAGCTCACCAGGAAGGGCAGGGACCACAGATACGCAGTATTTT; CDR3aa: CASSPGRAGTTDTQYF
abundance: .; v_gene: TRBV7-2; j_gene: TRBJ1-4; d_gene: .; CDR3nt: TGTGCCAGCAGCTTAACTGTGACAGGTGGAGAAAAACTGTTTTTT; CDR3aa: CASSLTVTGGEKLFF
abundance: .; v_gene: TRBV28; j_gene: TRBJ2-4; d_gene: TRBD1; CDR3nt: TGTGCCAGCAGGCTCGGGACAGTAGGCAAAAACATTCAGTACTTC; CDR3aa: CASRLGTVGKNIQYF
abundance: .; v_gene: TRBV7-6; j_gene: TRBJ2-1; d_gene: TRBD1; CDR3nt: TGTGCCAGCAGCTTAGTCGGGACAGTCTTCGATGAGCAGTTCTTC; CDR3aa: CASSLVGTVFDEQFF
abundance: .; v_gene: TRBV5-4; j_gene: TRBJ2-5; d_gene: TRBD2; CDR3nt: TGTGCCAGCAGCTTGAGGGGAGGGGTGGTAGAGACCCAGTACTTC; CDR3aa: CASSLRGGVVETQYF
abundance: .; v_gene: TRBV29-1; j_gene: TRBJ2-7; d_gene: TRBD2; CDR3nt: TGCAGCGTTGACGTGGCGGGAGGGCCGTCCGAGCAGTACTTC; CDR3aa: CSVDVAGGPSEQYF
abundance: once; v_gene: TRBV5-1; j_gene: TRBJ2-3; d_gene: .; CDR3nt: TGCGCCAGCAGCTTGGTAGGGGTTGCAGATACGCAGTATTTT; CDR3aa: CASSLVGVADTQYF
abundance: once; v_gene: TRBV29-1; j_gene: TRBJ2-3; d_gene: .; CDR3nt: TGCAGCGTTCAAGGTCTGGAGGGAGACACAGATACGCAGTATTTT; CDR3aa: CSVQGLEGDTDTQYF
abundance: .; v_gene: TRBV7-2; j_gene: TRBJ2-7; d_gene: .; CDR3nt: TGTGCCAGCAGCTTAGCCCAGACGGTTAGGAGGGGCGAGCAGTACTTC; CDR3aa: CASSLAQTVRRGEQYF
abundance: .; v_gene: TRBV30; j_gene: TRBJ1-5; d_gene: .; CDR3nt: TGTGCCTGGAGTAGGGCCTCAGGCCAGCCCCAGCATTTT; CDR3aa: CAWSRASGQPQHF
abundance: .; v_gene: TRBV5-1; j_gene: TRBJ2-3; d_gene: TRBD2; CDR3nt: TGCGCCAGCAGCGTGGGGCTAGCGGGATTCACAGATACGCAGTATTTT; CDR3aa: CASSVGLAGFTDTQYF
abundance: .; v_gene: TRBV14; j_gene: TRBJ2-2; d_gene: .; CDR3nt: TGTGCCAGCAGCCAAGTTCAGCCCGGGGAGCTGTTTTTT; CDR3aa: CASSQVQPGELFF
abundance: .; v_gene: TRBV7-9; j_gene: TRBJ1-4; d_gene: .; CDR3nt: TGTGCCAGCAGCTTAGTACGGGGGGGAGATGAAAAACTGTTTTTT; CDR3aa: CASSLVRGGDEKLFF
abundance: .; v_gene: TRBV5-4; j_gene: TRBJ2-7; d_gene: .; CDR3nt: TGTGCCAGCAGCCCACGACAGGCCGCCTCCTACGAGCAGTACTTC; CDR3aa: CASSPRQAASYEQYF
abundance: .; v_gene: TRBV14; j_gene: TRBJ2-7; d_gene: .; CDR3nt: TGTGCCAGCAATTTTGGCGGGAAGAGCTCCTACGAGCAGTACTTC; CDR3aa: CASNFGGKSSYEQYF
abundance: .; v_gene: TRBV2; j_gene: TRBJ1-2; d_gene: .; CDR3nt: TGTGCCAGCAGTTTTTATTCCCCCCGGACTAAGGATGGCTACACCTTC; CDR3aa: CASSFYSPRTKDGYTF
abundance: .; v_gene: TRBV5-1; j_gene: TRBJ2-1; d_gene: TRBD1; CDR3nt: TGCGCCAGCAGCTCCACAGGGGTAAGCTCCTACAATGAGCAGTTCTTC; CDR3aa: CASSSTGVSSYNEQFF
abundance: .; v_gene: TRBV7-2; j_gene: TRBJ2-4; d_gene: .; CDR3nt: TGTGCCAGCAGCTTAGTTTGGAGCGCCCAAAACATTCAGTACTTC; CDR3aa: CASSLVWSAQNIQYF
abundance: .; v_gene: TRBV11-3; j_gene: TRBJ2-7; d_gene: .; CDR3nt: TGTGCCAGCAGCTTAGGAGTATCGTACGAGCAGTACTTC; CDR3aa: CASSLGVSYEQYF
abundance: .; v_gene: TRBV10-1; j_gene: TRBJ1-2; d_gene: .; CDR3nt: TGCGCCAGCAGTGAGGCCCGGAACTATGGCTACACCTTC; CDR3aa: CASSEARNYGYTF
abundance: .; v_gene: TRBV5-1; j_gene: TRBJ2-7; d_gene: .; CDR3nt: TGCGCCAGCAGCCCGACGGCGGCCGAGTACGAGCAGTACTTC; CDR3aa: CASSPTAAEYEQYF
abundance: .; v_gene: TRBV18; j_gene: TRBJ2-3; d_gene: .; CDR3nt: TGTGCCAGCTCACCGACCAACGCAGATACGCAGTATTTT; CDR3aa: CASSPTNADTQYF
abundance: .; v_gene: TRBV18; j_gene: TRBJ2-5; d_gene: .; CDR3nt: TGTGCCAGCTCACCAGCGGGACAGCAGAATATTCCCCAGTACTTC; CDR3aa: CASSPAGQQNIPQYF
abundance: .; v_gene: TRBV4-3; j_gene: TRBJ2-1; d_gene: .; CDR3nt: TGCGCCAGCAGCCAAGTCGAGAGGAATCGCAACAATGAGCAGTTCTTC; CDR3aa: CASSQVERNRNNEQFF
abundance: .; v_gene: TRBV29-1; j_gene: TRBJ1-1; d_gene: .; CDR3nt: TGCAGCGTTGCACACCCCACTGAAGCTTTCTTT; CDR3aa: CSVAHPTEAFF
abundance: .; v_gene: TRBV6-5; j_gene: TRBJ2-7; d_gene: TRBD1; CDR3nt: TGTGCCAGCAGTCCCACCGGGACAGGGGTTAACGAGCAGTACTTC; CDR3aa: CASSPTGTGVNEQYF
abundance: .; v_gene: TRBV11-2; j_gene: TRBJ2-7; d_gene: TRBD1; CDR3nt: TGTGCCAGCAGGGACAACAGGGGACGGGCCGAGCAGTACTTC; CDR3aa: CASRDNRGRAEQYF
abundance: .; v_gene: TRBV11-2; j_gene: TRBJ2-1; d_gene: TRBD1; CDR3nt: TGTGCCAGCAGCTTACGTCAAAGACAGGGGTCCTACAATGAGCAGTTCTTC; CDR3aa: CASSLRQRQGSYNEQFF
abundance: .; v_gene: TRBV6-1; j_gene: TRBJ2-7; d_gene: TRBD2; CDR3nt: TGTGCCAGCAGACGAACGACTAGCGGGAGCTTCGAGCAGTACTTC; CDR3aa: CASRRTTSGSFEQYF
abundance: .; v_gene: TRBV27; j_gene: TRBJ2-7; d_gene: .; CDR3nt: TGTGCCAGCAGTTTATTCCCCCCACCGGGTGGCAGAAGTGGGTCCTACGAGCAGTACTTC; CDR3aa: CASSLFPPPGGRSGSYEQYF
abundance: .; v_gene: TRBV28; j_gene: TRBJ2-1; d_gene: TRBD2; CDR3nt: TGTGCCAGCAGACTCGGACTTAAAATAGCGGGAAAGATCGGCAATGAGCAGTTCTTC; CDR3aa: CASRLGLKIAGKIGNEQFF
abundance: .; v_gene: TRBV18; j_gene: TRBJ1-5; d_gene: TRBD1; CDR3nt: TGTGCCAGCTCACCCGAAGGGACAGGGGTCGAGACATACAATCAGCCCCAGCATTTT; CDR3aa: CASSPEGTGVETYNQPQHF